This T cell receptor (beta chain) was identified in a study of shared clonotypes between healthy human individuals. Findings of the study overall: A small donor pool kept down the genetic and exposure-history diversity that was represented. Among donors, the sharing of clonotypes was expected to be influenced by sequencing depth.

As for this clone: Its antigen remains unidentified. Relative to the germline gene, one junction end is altered; a read error may explain this.

The authors divided CD4+ cells into CD45RA+ naive and CD45RA-negative memory subsets. Repertoires were generated with immunoSEQ multiplex PCR, while TCRdb's copy carries only in-frame clones and drops some. The sample holds 2,500,000 or so clones, over 85% seen once. The receptor was isolated from a man between 18 and 35 years old in good health. Some clones in this sample may be carry-over from other donors' samples. Sequencing input: naive CD4+ T cells from PBMCs. Subset reported: CD45RA+ positively selected.

CDR3 in amino acids: CSARDPGVMHF. The CDR3 nucleotides read TGCAGTGCTAGAGATCCGGGGGTCATGCACTTC. The chain links TRBV20-1 to TRBJ2-5; TRBD2 is a possible D gene (6 bases). Per germline, CDR1 DFQATT and CDR2 SNEGSKA (reference sequence). The CDR3 has 11 amino acids.